A selection of T cell receptor beta chains follows, all from one sample in a study of shared clonotypes between healthy human individuals. Clones were read by immunoSEQ multiplex PCR, and TCRdb kept only the in-frame ones, dropping some. This repertoire shows about 2,500,000 clones, more than 80% found once; its top ten account for roughly 0.15%. Sample: naive CD4+ T cells sorted from blood. These receptor sequences come from a young man in good health. Each CDR3 is given with its conserved first and last residue. The D gene is left open where the match is weak. Not all rows give a size; the values are once, few, many and, for expanded clones, a class.

TRBV9,TRBJ2-2,.,.,TGTGCCAGCAGCGTAGGGGCACAGGCGAACACCGGGGAGCTGTTTTTT,CASSVGAQANTGELFF
TRBV18,TRBJ2-7,once,.,TGTGCCAGCTCACCGTCGGGTCCTCTCTACGAGCAGTACTTC,CASSPSGPLYEQYF
TRBV4-3,TRBJ2-3,.,TRBD1,TGCGCCAGCAGCCAAGCTAGGGGGCGGGATACGCAGTATTTT,CASSQARGRDTQYF
TRBV7-3,TRBJ2-5,once,TRBD2,TGTGCCAGCAGCTCCGGACTAGCGGGGGATGGAAAACAAGAGACCCAGTACTTC,CASSSGLAGDGKQETQYF
TRBV18,TRBJ1-1,.,.,TGTGCCAGCTCACCACTAGGGAACACTGAAGCTTTCTTT,CASSPLGNTEAFF
TRBV7-2,TRBJ2-3,.,.,TGTGCCAGCAGCTTTTGGGGAGAGAAAACAGATACGCAGTATTTT,CASSFWGEKTDTQYF
TRBV28,TRBJ2-2,once,.,TGTGCCAGCAGCCGCCGGGTCGAGTTTCTAGGGGGGGAGCTGTTTTTT,CASSRRVEFLGGELFF
TRBV7-9,TRBJ1-1,few,.,TGTGCCAGCAGCTTAGCGTCCCAGTTGATGGGGAACACTGAAGCTTTCTTT,CASSLASQLMGNTEAFF
TRBV25-1,TRBJ1-6,.,.,TGTGCCAGGTACAGGGTGCGCGAGGGCTATAATTCACCCCTCCACTTT,CARYRVREGYNSPLHF
TRBV7-2,TRBJ2-2,.,.,TGTGCCAGCAGCTCCCCGGGCAGAGGGGCAAACACCGGGGAGCTGTTTTTT,CASSSPGRGANTGELFF
TRBV5-1,TRBJ2-1,.,TRBD1,TGCGCCAGCAGCTTCCCAGGGGGCTCCTACAATGAGCAGTTCTTC,CASSFPGGSYNEQFF
TRBV7-9,TRBJ2-5,once,.,TGTGCCAGCAGCTACGACAGGAAGATCGAGACCCAGTACTTC,CASSYDRKIETQYF
TRBV19,TRBJ2-7,.,TRBD1,TGTGCCAGTAGTAGAGACAGGGGTCCCTACGAGCAGTACTTC,CASSRDRGPYEQYF
TRBV25-1,TRBJ2-2,.,.,TGTGCCAGCAGTGCCAGAGTTTCCAGGGTAAACACCGGGGAGCTGTTTTTT,CASSARVSRVNTGELFF
TRBV6-6,TRBJ2-5,once,.,TGTGCCAGCAGTTCAGGCGCGAAGACCCAGTACTTC,CASSSGAKTQYF
TRBV6-5,TRBJ1-1,.,.,TGTGCCAGCAGTCCGAGAGGGGGTGAAGCTTTCTTT,CASSPRGGEAFF
TRBV6-5,TRBJ2-2,.,TRBD1,TGTGCCAGCAGTCGACAGGGCCCCGGGGAGCTGTTTTTT,CASSRQGPGELFF
TRBV7-2,TRBJ2-2,once,TRBD2,TGTGCCAGCAGATTTAGCGGGACCACCGGGGAGCTGTTTTTT,CASRFSGTTGELFF
TRBV19,TRBJ2-2,once,.,TGTGCCAGTAGCCTAACTGCGAACACCGGGGAGCTGTTTTTT,CASSLTANTGELFF
TRBV5-1,TRBJ2-3,.,.,TGCGCCAGCAGCTTGGTGGCCAGAGGGGCAGATACGCAGTATTTT,CASSLVARGADTQYF
TRBV7-6,TRBJ1-3,.,.,TGTGCCAGCAGCCAGGGCGGCCTCTCTGGAAACACCATATATTTT,CASSQGGLSGNTIYF
TRBV11-2,TRBJ1-4,.,TRBD1,TGTGCCAGCAGCCCCAGGGGGGTGGCAACTAATGAAAAACTGTTTTTT,CASSPRGVATNEKLFF
TRBV18,TRBJ1-2,once,.,TGTGCCAGCTCACCAGGGACGGCCACCGGTGGCTACACCTTC,CASSPGTATGGYTF
TRBV6-6,TRBJ1-1,.,.,TGTGCCAGCAGTTACGCGGGACAGAACACTGAAGCTTTCTTT,CASSYAGQNTEAFF
TRBV7-2,TRBJ2-1,.,.,TGTGCCAGCAGCTTAGTATGGCTAGCTAATTCATACAATGAGCAGTTCTTC,CASSLVWLANSYNEQFF
TRBV5-1,TRBJ1-1,.,.,TGCGCCAGCAGCTTGGATTGGAAGGCTCCTGAAGCTTTCTTT,CASSLDWKAPEAFF
TRBV27,TRBJ2-7,.,.,TGTGCCAGCAGACCTAGACAGAGTTTCTACGAGCAGTACTTC,CASRPRQSFYEQYF
TRBV19,TRBJ2-7,.,.,TGTGCCAGTAGTATAGGACTAGAGGGTAGGAACGAGCAGTACTTC,CASSIGLEGRNEQYF
TRBV19,TRBJ2-1,.,.,TGTGCCAGTAGTCTGGGACCTTCTTTCAATGAGCAGTTCTTC,CASSLGPSFNEQFF
TRBV2,TRBJ2-2,few,TRBD1,TGTGCCAGCACCGGACAGGGGTCCGGGGAGCTGTTTTTT,CASTGQGSGELFF
TRBV7-2,TRBJ1-1,.,.,TGTGCCAGCAGCTACCCCTGGCAGGAAGCTTTCTTT,CASSYPWQEAFF
TRBV7-9,TRBJ1-3,.,.,TGTGCCAGCAGCTTTGAGTTACCCTCTGGAAACACCATATATTTT,CASSFELPSGNTIYF
TRBV4-3,TRBJ1-4,once,.,TGCGCCAGCAGCCAAGAGTTTGCGGGAACTAATGAAAAACTGTTTTTT,CASSQEFAGTNEKLFF
TRBV4-3,TRBJ2-7,.,TRBD2,TGCGCCAGCAGCCAAGTTGTAGCGGGCTACGAGCAGTACTTC,CASSQVVAGYEQYF
TRBV2,TRBJ2-5,.,TRBD2,TGTGCCAGCAGTGCCCTTACCGGGACTAGCGGGATTGAGACCCAGTACTTC,CASSALTGTSGIETQYF
TRBV18,TRBJ1-5,.,.,TGTGCCAGCTCACCACAGGGCGGGAATCAGCCCCAGCATTTT,CASSPQGGNQPQHF
TRBV5-6,TRBJ2-7,.,TRBD1,TGTGCCAGCAGCGACCCGGGACAGGGCTACGAGCAGTACTTC,CASSDPGQGYEQYF